The 19 T cell receptor beta chains listed next were all sequenced from one sample in a study of cytomegalovirus exposure and HLA in healthy donors. Amplification used 60 Vbeta primers and 13 Jbeta primers. Produced via immunoSEQ multiplex PCR; TCRdb's table is partial and in-frame only. Listed are more than 140,000 clones; over 2% falls within the top ten. The sample was PBMCs. The source of these receptors is a woman in her late teens or twenties in good health and CMV-seronegative.

This chain links TRBV7-6 with TRBJ1-2, with D hard to call. Germline V gene data show CDR1 as SGHVS and CDR2 as FNYEAQ. The V and J ends lost 1 base and 2 bases respectively, with 5 bases between them. This CDR3 has 13 residues. CDR3 sequence reads: CASSLDTNYGYTF. The CDR3 nucleotides are TGTGCCAGCAGCTTAGACACCAACTATGGCTACACCTTC.

The chain links TRBV30 to TRBJ1-2; 8 bases fit TRBD1. The length of the CDR3 is 14 residues. The V segment lost 3 bases and the J segment 6 bases; nucleotides outside the gene matches: 9. Per germline, CDR1 GTSNPN and CDR2 SVGIG (reference sequence). CDR3 sequence reads: CAWSGQGRFHGYTF. CDR3 DNA: TGTGCCTGGAGCGGACAGGGAAGGTTTCATGGCTACACCTTC.

V usage is TRBV7-8 and J usage is TRBJ2-2, with a tentative D call TRBD2 (6 bases). The V gene's germline CDR1 is SGHVS and CDR2 FQNEAQ. V gave up 7 bases and J gave up 0 bases, with 15 bases separating them. This CDR3 region has 16 residues. In DNA form, the CDR3 reads TGTGCCAGCACCAATCTCGGCGGGGCGAACACCGGGGAGCTGTTTTTT. It yields the protein CASTNLGGANTGELFF.

The chain employs TRBV7-6 and TRBJ2-1; TRBD2 agrees at 16 bases. CDR1 is SGHVS and CDR2 is FNYEAQ in the germline V gene. The CDR3 loop spans 14 amino acids. CDR3 protein: CAAGLAGGGNEQFF. Written as DNA, the CDR3 is TGTGCGGCGGGACTAGCGGGAGGGGGGAATGAGCAGTTCTTC.

The chain joins TRBV6-1 to TRBJ2-4; 8 nucleotides match TRBD1. Unmatched junction bases numbered 7, after V lost 2 bases and J lost 4 bases. This CDR3 is built from 16 residues. Germline V lookup: CDR1 MNHNS, CDR2 SASEGT. CDR3 amino acids: CASSEPIRDRKNIQYF. The CDR3 DNA is TGTGCCAGCAGTGAACCCATCCGGGACAGGAAAAACATTCAGTACTTC.

The V call is TRBV9, the J call TRBJ2-7; TRBD2 matches 7 bases. The CDR3 has 17 amino acids. Germline CDR1 and CDR2: SGDLS and YYNGEE. The ends lost 0 bases at V and 2 bases at J; junction bases unmatched: 11. CDR3 coding DNA: TGTGCCAGCAGCGTAGCGGGAGGATTCAGCAGCGCCTACGAGCAGTACTTC. Translated: CASSVAGGFSSAYEQYF.

V usage is TRBV4-3 and J usage is TRBJ1-3; maybe TRBD1 (6 bases). V lost 2 bases and J lost 2, with 10 bases in between. Germline loops: CDR1 LGHNA, CDR2 YSLEER. The CDR3 extends over 15 amino acids. CDR3 protein: CASSQTGYTGNTIYF. The DNA of the CDR3 is TGCGCCAGCAGCCAAACAGGGTATACTGGAAACACCATATATTTT.

CDR3 sequence: CASSPGTGVGEQYF. The CDR3 region has the DNA TGTGCCAGCAGCCCAGGGACAGGGGTAGGCGAGCAGTACTTC. This chain uses TRBV9 with TRBJ2-7; 10 bases agree with TRBD1. Germline loops: CDR1 SGDLS, CDR2 YYNGEE. The CDR3 totals 14 residues. V gave up 4 bases and J gave up 6 bases; unmatched junction bases: 7.

The chain joins TRBV6-5 to TRBJ1-1; 7 bases fit TRBD1. This CDR3 spans 14 amino acids. Germline loops: CDR1 MNHEY, CDR2 SVGAGI. Trimming took 7 bases from V and 4 from J; bases not matched to a gene: 9. DNA for the CDR3: TGTGCCAGCACCAACAGGGGCTACGGCACTGAAGCTTTCTTT. Encoded protein: CASTNRGYGTEAFF.

The chain couples TRBV19 to TRBJ1-5; possible D gene TRBD1, 5 bases. Germline values: CDR1 LNHDA, CDR2 SQIVND (reference sequence). The CDR3 is made up of 16 amino acids. Trimming left V 1 base short and J 3 bases short, with 13 bases between. The DNA for the CDR3 is TGTGCCAGTAGTATAGGGAGGGGAAAACTCAATCAGCCCCAGCATTTT. This codes for CASSIGRGKLNQPQHF.

The V and J genes are TRBV7-6 and TRBJ2-3, with 9 bases aligning to TRBD2. CDR1 and CDR2 from the germline V gene are SGHVS and FNYEAQ. The CDR3 loop spans 17 amino acids. Germline trimming cut 2 bases from V and 2 bases from J; bases unmatched to any gene: 8. In DNA form, the CDR3 reads TGTGCCAGCAGCTTAATTGCCGGGACTAGCACCACAGATACGCAGTATTTT. Translation: CASSLIAGTSTTDTQYF.

The rearrangement joins TRBV6-5 to TRBJ1-3, with D hard to call. Germline-derived CDR1 and CDR2 are MNHEY and SVGAGI. This CDR3 is built from 15 residues. Trimming removed 8 bases at V and 4 bases at J, with 18 bases between. This chain's CDR3 is CASSRYSRTGNTIYF. The CDR3 DNA sequence: TGTGCCAGCTCCAGGTACTCGAGAACCGGAAACACCATATATTTT.

The chain combines TRBV27 with TRBJ1-1; TRBD1 might be the D (5 bases). The V gene lost 5 bases and the J gene lost 1 base, with 11 bases spanning the gap. Per the germline V gene, CDR1 is MNHEY and CDR2 is SMNVEV (reference sequence). CDR3 length equals 14 residues. The CDR3 reads CASSTFTGNTEAFF. Here the CDR3 DNA reads TGTGCCAGCAGTACCTTCACAGGGAACACTGAAGCTTTCTTT.

This rearrangement joins TRBV18 to TRBJ2-7, with 9 positions matching TRBD2. After removal of 3 bases from V and 6 bases from J, the junction contained 6 bases not matched to a gene. Per the germline V gene, CDR1 is KGHSH and CDR2 is LQKENI. The CDR3 is 14 residues long. CDR3 in DNA: TGTGCCAGCTCACCTTTGCGGGAGGGGGGCGAGCAGTACTTC. Its translation is CASSPLREGGEQYF.

The chain couples TRBV18 to TRBJ1-2, with 7 bases lining up with TRBD1. Trimming at V came to 2 bases and at J to 7 bases, leaving 4 bases not matched to a gene. This CDR3 comprises 13 residues. Germline CDR1 is KGHSH and CDR2 is LQKENI. The CDR3 reads CASSPNDRVGYTF. The DNA of the CDR3 is TGTGCCAGCTCACCAAACGACAGGGTTGGCTACACCTTC. The whole variable domain, filled in from reference TRBV18 and TRBJ1-2, reads NAGVMQNPRHLVRRRGQEARLRCSPMKGHSHVYWYRQLPEEGLKFMVYLQKENIIDESGMPKERFSAEFPKEGPSILRIQQVVRGDSAAYFCASSPNDRVGYTFGSGTRLTVV.

This chain uses TRBV6-1 with TRBJ2-7; 7 positions match TRBD2. Per the germline V gene, CDR1 is MNHNS and CDR2 is SASEGT. The CDR3 covers 15 residues. J was trimmed by 3 bases and V by 2 bases; bases with no gene match: 7. The CDR3 DNA follows: TGTGCCAGCAGTGAATCGGGCGGGAGTGACTACGAGCAGTACTTC. It specifies CASSESGGSDYEQYF.

This sequence joins TRBV11-2 and TRBJ2-5; 7 nucleotides match TRBD1. The V gene end was trimmed by 1 base and the J gene end by 5 bases; junction bases not matched to a gene: 4. Germline CDR1 reads SGHAT; CDR2 reads FQNNGV. The CDR3 covers 14 residues. CDR3 sequence reads: CASSLGQGRETQYF. CDR3 DNA sequence: TGTGCCAGCAGCTTAGGACAGGGTCGCGAGACCCAGTACTTC.

The rearrangement uses TRBV4-3 and TRBJ1-5; 8 bases align to TRBD1. The germline CDR1 and CDR2 sequences are LGHNA and YSLEER. After removal of 0 bases from V and 6 bases from J, the junction contained 4 bases not matched to a gene. CDR3 size: 15 residues. This CDR3 reads CASSQETGASQPQHF. The CDR3 nucleotides are TGCGCCAGCAGCCAAGAGACAGGGGCCAGTCAGCCCCAGCATTTT.

V is TRBV5-4 and J is TRBJ2-5; TRBD2 matches 9 bases. The DNA end favors TRBJ2-7, so the J call may be wrong. CDR3 length equals 14 residues. The germline V gene has CDR1 SGHNT and CDR2 YYREEE (reference sequence). The CDR3 DNA is TGTGCCAGCAGCCGGCGGGAGGGCTCCTACGAGCAGTACTTC. Protein product: CASSRREGSYEQYF.